This is a list of T cell receptor beta chains from one sample in a study of technical replicates of blood from several donors. The protocol was immunoSEQ multiplex PCR, while the TCRdb copy is restricted to in-frame clones and leaves out a portion. The top ten hold less than 0.25% of the sample, which has approximately 100,000 clones, approximately 96% seen once. The sequencing sample was made of T cells isolated from PBMCs. These receptor sequences come from a human donor in good health. Both conserved end residues are part of each CDR3. Clone sizes are given selectively: once, few, many, or a class where the clone is expanded.

>.|TRBV4-1
CASSQDSAGAQTEAFF
>few|TRBV7-8
CASSRVMNTEAFF
>.|TRBV7-6
CASSYGRESYEQYF
>.|TRBV6-1
CASSEGTSGGGETQYF
>.|TRBV5-6
CASSPQGSSGNTIYF
>.|TRBV27
CASSLYGPGGTDTQYF
>.|TRBV5-6
CASSFSDEQYF
>.|TRBV11-2
CASSLDVWGQTNTEAFF
>.|TRBV6-5
CASRGLAGGYEQYF
>.|TRBV4-1
CASSLSDPRPNQPQHF
>.|TRBV28
CASSPRATGAVGNTIYF
>.|TRBV29-1
CSVGVLAGLNTEAFF
>.|TRBV6-4
CASSQRPRGDGELFF
>.|TRBV2
CASRGTGLDTEAFF
>.|TRBV2
CASSVLGGGQYF
>once|TRBV5-4
CASSAQGVGETQYF
>.|TRBV9
CASSPRVTNEKLFF
>.|TRBV5-4
CASSPAQGVSQETQYF
>.|TRBV10-1
CASSELPGQRFYEQYF
>.|TRBV6-6
CASSYSASTDTQYF
>.|TRBV19
CASSKHWGVNQPQHF
>few|TRBV4-1
CASSFAGTQNTEAFF
>.|TRBV28
CASLPGGSAPLGQYF
>.|TRBV6-6
CASLGLAGRNEQFF
>.|TRBV7-8
CASSPGTGYEQYF
>.|TRBV7-9
CASSPKPGQGDEKLFF
>.|TRBV15
CATGSGGRSEAFF
>.|TRBV30
CAWTRAGGWSPLHF
>.|TRBV27
CASSKNRETYEQYF
>.|TRBV5-1
CASMWLAGADEQFF
>.|TRBV5-4
CASSFPDRDGNTEAFF
>.|TRBV7-9
CASSLAWTGPYIANYGYTF
>.|TRBV28
CASSSGGLPQETQYF
>.|TRBV12-5
CASALGGGYEQFF
>once|TRBV18
CASSRFDRGYEQYF
>once|TRBV6-4
CASSGTSGGTQYF
>once|TRBV6-1
CASIKRTVNTEAFF
>.|TRBV28
CASSLAGAGELFF
>.|TRBV2
CASLGTSGGPANEQFF
>.|TRBV10-3
CAISRGPDTEAFF
>.|TRBV28
CASSFVFDRTGYNSPLHF
>.|TRBV5-1
CASSPGRRGGTDTQYF
>.|TRBV11-2
CASSGGTGISYEQYF
>.|TRBV5-4
CASSAGTSGSTDTQYF
>.|TRBV7-9
CASSLGPLQGYAYF
>.|TRBV30
CAWSTTAVSGNTIYF
>.|TRBV27
CASSLQGNTEAFF
>.|TRBV5-1
CASSKPGQKNTEAFF
>.|TRBV10-3
CAIGGSTASYEQYF